This T cell receptor beta chain was sequenced during a study of blood T cell repertoires in COVID-19. Study-level information: Nucleic acid was either cDNA or gDNA, and it came from T cells, B-cell-depleted T cells, or PBMCs.

This clone was seen only once. The data were produced by immunoSEQ multiplex PCR, yet TCRdb's version contains in-frame clones alone and is incomplete. The sample lists some 80,000 clones; around three quarters were seen once. Germline loops: CDR1 SGHVS, CDR2 FQNEAQ. The CDR3 runs to 15 residues. The V and J ends lost 1 base and 0 bases respectively, with 10 bases between them. The clonotype originates from a woman older than 75 with active or convalescent COVID-19. Sequencing was carried out using peripheral blood. The chain recombines TRBV7-8 with TRBJ2-7, with D possibly being TRBD2 (5 bases). This CDR3 is CASSLVDGSSYEQYF. The CDR3 DNA sequence: TGTGCCAGCAGCTTAGTCGATGGGAGCTCCTACGAGCAGTACTTC.